The sequence of this T cell receptor beta chain was determined in a study of blood T cell repertoires in COVID-19. Using immunoSEQ multiplex PCR, the repertoire was profiled, and TCRdb retains in-frame clones only, with some absent. The sample records about 120,000 clones, 88% being singletons. The CDR3 is 15 amino acids. V shed 2 bases and J shed 3 bases, with 14 bases lying between them. Germline V gene sequence: CDR1 SGHRS, CDR2 YFSETQ. The V call is TRBV5-1, the J call TRBJ1-1, with D maybe TRBD1 (6 bases). The sequence was obtained from a man over 45 with acute or convalescent COVID-19. The sequencing input was peripheral blood. This CDR3 is CASSFGGARDTEAFF. CDR3 sequence (DNA): TGCGCCAGCAGCTTTGGGGGGGCGCGAGACACTGAAGCTTTCTTT.